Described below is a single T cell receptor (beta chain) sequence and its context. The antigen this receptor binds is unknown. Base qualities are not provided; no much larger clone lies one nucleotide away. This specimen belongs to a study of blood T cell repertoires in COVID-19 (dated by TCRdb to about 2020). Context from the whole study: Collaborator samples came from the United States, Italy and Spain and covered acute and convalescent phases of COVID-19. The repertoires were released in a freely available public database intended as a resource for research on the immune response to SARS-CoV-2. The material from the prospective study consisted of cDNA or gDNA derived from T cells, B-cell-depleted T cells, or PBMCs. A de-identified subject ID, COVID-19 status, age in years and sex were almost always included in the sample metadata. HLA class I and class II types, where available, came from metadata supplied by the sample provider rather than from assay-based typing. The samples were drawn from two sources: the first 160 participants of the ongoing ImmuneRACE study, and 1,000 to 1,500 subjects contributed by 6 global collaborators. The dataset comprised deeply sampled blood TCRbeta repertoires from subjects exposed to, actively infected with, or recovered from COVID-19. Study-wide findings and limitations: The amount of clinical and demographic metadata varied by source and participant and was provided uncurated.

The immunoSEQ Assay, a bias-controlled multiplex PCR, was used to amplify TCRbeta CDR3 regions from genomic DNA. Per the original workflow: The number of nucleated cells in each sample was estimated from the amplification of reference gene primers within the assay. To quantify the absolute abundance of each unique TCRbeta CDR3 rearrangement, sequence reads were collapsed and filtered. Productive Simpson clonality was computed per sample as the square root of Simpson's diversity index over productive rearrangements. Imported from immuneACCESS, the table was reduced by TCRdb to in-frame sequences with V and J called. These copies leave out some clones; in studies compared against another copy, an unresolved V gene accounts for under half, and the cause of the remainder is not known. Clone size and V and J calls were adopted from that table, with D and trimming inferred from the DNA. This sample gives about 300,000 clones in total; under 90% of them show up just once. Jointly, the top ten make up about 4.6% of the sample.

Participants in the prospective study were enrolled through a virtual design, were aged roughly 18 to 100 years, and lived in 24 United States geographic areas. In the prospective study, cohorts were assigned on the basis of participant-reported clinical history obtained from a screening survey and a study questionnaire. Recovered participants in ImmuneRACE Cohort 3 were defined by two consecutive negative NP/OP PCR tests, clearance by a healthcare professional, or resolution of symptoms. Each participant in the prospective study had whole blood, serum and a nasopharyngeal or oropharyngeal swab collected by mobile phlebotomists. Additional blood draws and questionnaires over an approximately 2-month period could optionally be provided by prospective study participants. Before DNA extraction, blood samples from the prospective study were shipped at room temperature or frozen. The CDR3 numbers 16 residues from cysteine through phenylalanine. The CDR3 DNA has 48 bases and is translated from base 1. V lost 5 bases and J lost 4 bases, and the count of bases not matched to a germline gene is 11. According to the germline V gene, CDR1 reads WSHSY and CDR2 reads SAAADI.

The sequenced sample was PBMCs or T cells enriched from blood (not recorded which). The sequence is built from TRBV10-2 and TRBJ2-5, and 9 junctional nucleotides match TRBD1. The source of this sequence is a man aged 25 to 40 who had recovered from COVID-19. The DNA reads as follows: TGCGCCAGCAGTTGGGGACAGGGAAATTTAGGAGAGACCCAGTACTTC. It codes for CASSWGQGNLGETQYF.